A selection of T cell receptor beta chains follows, all from one sample in a study of human T cells and chemical hapten exposure. One entry per CDR3 protein results from TCRdb running MiXCR on the RACE reads. The sample consists of some 120,000 distinct CDR3 sequences, roughly 9.5% of them appearing once. Sequences were obtained from whole blood. These receptors all come from a male donor in good health. Some clones in this sample may be carry-over from other donors' samples. The CDR3 runs from the conserved cysteine through the conserved F or W. Each record gives: V gene, D gene, J gene, clone size, CDR3 DNA, CDR3 protein. The D gene is left open where the match is weak. Some rows have no size entry. The others give once, few or many, or a class for an expanded clone.

v_call: TRBV5-1
d_call: TRBD1
j_call: TRBJ1-4
clone_size: .
cdr3_nt: TGCGCCAGCAGCTTGGACGGAGGGGGCGGGGGTTCAGAAAAACTGTTTTTT
cdr3_aa: CASSLDGGGGGSEKLFF

v_call: TRBV7-6
d_call: .
j_call: TRBJ2-1
clone_size: .
cdr3_nt: TGTGCCAGCAGCTTAAATGAGGGGGACAATGAGCAGTTCTTC
cdr3_aa: CASSLNEGDNEQFF

v_call: TRBV10-2
d_call: .
j_call: TRBJ2-1
clone_size: .
cdr3_nt: TGCGCCAGCAGTGATCTGGACGCCGCCTACAATGAGCAGTTCTTC
cdr3_aa: CASSDLDAAYNEQFF

v_call: TRBV5-1
d_call: .
j_call: TRBJ2-1
clone_size: few
cdr3_nt: TGCGCCAGCAGCTTAGCGGTTAGCCTTTACAATGAGCAGTTCTTC
cdr3_aa: CASSLAVSLYNEQFF

v_call: TRBV20-1
d_call: .
j_call: TRBJ2-5
clone_size: .
cdr3_nt: TGCAGTGCTCTTAGGACAGACCAAGAGACCCAGTACTTC
cdr3_aa: CSALRTDQETQYF

v_call: TRBV4-2
d_call: .
j_call: TRBJ1-6
clone_size: many
cdr3_nt: TGTGCCAGCAGCCAAGAGTGGGGGACTAATTCACCCCTCCACTTT
cdr3_aa: CASSQEWGTNSPLHF

v_call: TRBV19
d_call: .
j_call: TRBJ2-1
clone_size: few
cdr3_nt: TGTGCCAGTAGTATAGGATTCGGGGGAAACAATGAGCAGTTCTTC
cdr3_aa: CASSIGFGGNNEQFF

v_call: TRBV2
d_call: .
j_call: TRBJ2-5
clone_size: .
cdr3_nt: TGTGCCAGCGGTGCTAGGGGCCAAGAGACCCAGTACTTC
cdr3_aa: CASGARGQETQYF

v_call: TRBV2
d_call: TRBD1
j_call: TRBJ1-6
clone_size: many
cdr3_nt: TGTGCCAGTCTAAATTCCGGGACAGGGCACTCACCCCTCCACTTT
cdr3_aa: CASLNSGTGHSPLHF

v_call: TRBV6-2/TRBV6-3
d_call: .
j_call: TRBJ2-1
clone_size: few
cdr3_nt: TGTGCCAGCAGCAAATCGGACTCCTACAATGAGCAGTTCTTC
cdr3_aa: CASSKSDSYNEQFF

v_call: TRBV20-1
d_call: TRBD2
j_call: TRBJ2-1
clone_size: many
cdr3_nt: TGCAGTGCTAGGGGGACTAGCGGGATACGGAATGAGCAGTTCTTC
cdr3_aa: CSARGTSGIRNEQFF

v_call: TRBV3-1
d_call: .
j_call: TRBJ2-7
clone_size: .
cdr3_nt: TGTGCCAGCAGCCATCACAGCCCCTACGAGCAGTACTTC
cdr3_aa: CASSHHSPYEQYF

v_call: TRBV30
d_call: .
j_call: TRBJ1-1
clone_size: .
cdr3_nt: TGTGCCTGGAGAGGTGGTCGGGGGACGAGTAGGAACACTGAAGCTTTCTTT
cdr3_aa: CAWRGGRGTSRNTEAFF

v_call: TRBV4-2
d_call: .
j_call: TRBJ2-7
clone_size: .
cdr3_nt: TGTGCCAGCAGCCAAGTCGGCACGACCTACTCCTACGAGCAGTACTTC
cdr3_aa: CASSQVGTTYSYEQYF

v_call: TRBV18
d_call: .
j_call: TRBJ2-5
clone_size: .
cdr3_nt: TGTGCCAGCTCACCACCGAGTCAAGAGACCCAGTACTTC
cdr3_aa: CASSPPSQETQYF

v_call: TRBV29-1
d_call: .
j_call: TRBJ2-3
clone_size: few
cdr3_nt: TGCAGCGTCGGGGTCACAGATACGCAGTATTTT
cdr3_aa: CSVGVTDTQYF

v_call: TRBV4-3
d_call: .
j_call: TRBJ1-6
clone_size: many
cdr3_nt: TGCGCCAGCAGCCACAGGCTCCGGGACGGTAATTCACCCCTCCACTTT
cdr3_aa: CASSHRLRDGNSPLHF

v_call: TRBV10-3
d_call: TRBD2
j_call: TRBJ2-1
clone_size: many
cdr3_nt: TGTGCCATCAGTGAAGGGGAGCGGGAGGGCCCCTACAATGAGCAGTTCTTC
cdr3_aa: CAISEGEREGPYNEQFF

v_call: TRBV5-1
d_call: .
j_call: TRBJ2-1
clone_size: many
cdr3_nt: TGCGCCAGCAGCTTGACGGGTTCCAATGAGCAGTTCTTC
cdr3_aa: CASSLTGSNEQFF

v_call: TRBV12-3/TRBV12-4
d_call: .
j_call: TRBJ2-7
clone_size: few
cdr3_nt: TGTGCCAGCAGTCCGGGCGGGATTATCTACGAGCAGTACTTC
cdr3_aa: CASSPGGIIYEQYF

v_call: TRBV20-1
d_call: TRBD1
j_call: TRBJ2-6
clone_size: many
cdr3_nt: TGCAGTGCTAGCGGGACAGGGGATCTCAGGGGGGCCAACGTCCTGACTTTC
cdr3_aa: CSASGTGDLRGANVLTF

v_call: TRBV2
d_call: .
j_call: TRBJ2-5
clone_size: few
cdr3_nt: TGTGCCAGCAGTGAACAGACAGGAACCCAAGAGACCCAGTACTTC
cdr3_aa: CASSEQTGTQETQYF

v_call: TRBV7-2
d_call: .
j_call: TRBJ2-7
clone_size: few
cdr3_nt: TGTGCCAGCAGCTTAGCGGTGGGCCGGGACGAGCAGTACTTC
cdr3_aa: CASSLAVGRDEQYF

v_call: TRBV7-8
d_call: .
j_call: TRBJ1-4
clone_size: many
cdr3_nt: TGTGCCAGCAGCTTAGGATTGGGAATTAATGAAAAACTGTTTTTT
cdr3_aa: CASSLGLGINEKLFF

v_call: TRBV29-1
d_call: .
j_call: TRBJ2-2
clone_size: few
cdr3_nt: TGCAGCGTTGAGCCCGGGTACAACACCGGGGAGCTGTTTTTT
cdr3_aa: CSVEPGYNTGELFF

v_call: TRBV6-1
d_call: TRBD1
j_call: TRBJ2-3
clone_size: .
cdr3_nt: TGTGCCAGCAGTGAAGATGACAGGGGCACAGATACGCAGTATTTT
cdr3_aa: CASSEDDRGTDTQYF

v_call: TRBV6-2/TRBV6-3
d_call: TRBD1
j_call: TRBJ1-6
clone_size: many
cdr3_nt: TGTGCCAGCAGTAACCCCCGCGGGACAGGGCAAAGCCGTTCACCCCTCCACTTT
cdr3_aa: CASSNPRGTGQSRSPLHF

v_call: TRBV5-5
d_call: .
j_call: TRBJ1-3
clone_size: many
cdr3_nt: TGTGCCAGCAGCTTGTCTCCAGGAGTGCTCTCTGGAAACACCATATATTTT
cdr3_aa: CASSLSPGVLSGNTIYF

v_call: TRBV24-1
d_call: TRBD2
j_call: TRBJ2-1
clone_size: .
cdr3_nt: TGTGCCACCAGTGGGACTAGCGGGAGCGGCAATGAGCAGTTCTTC
cdr3_aa: CATSGTSGSGNEQFF

v_call: TRBV20-1
d_call: .
j_call: TRBJ2-7
clone_size: .
cdr3_nt: TGCAGTGCTAGCGAACAGGGACGTCGGTACGAGCAGTACTTC
cdr3_aa: CSASEQGRRYEQYF

v_call: TRBV6-1
d_call: .
j_call: TRBJ1-1
clone_size: few
cdr3_nt: TGTGCCAGCAGTGAATGGCAGAAGAACACTGAAGCTTTCTTT
cdr3_aa: CASSEWQKNTEAFF

v_call: TRBV6-5
d_call: .
j_call: TRBJ1-3
clone_size: few
cdr3_nt: TGTGCCAGCAGTTACTCGCGATGGGGCTCTGGAAACACCATATATTTT
cdr3_aa: CASSYSRWGSGNTIYF

v_call: TRBV6-6
d_call: TRBD2
j_call: TRBJ2-3
clone_size: few
cdr3_nt: TGTGCCAGCAGTTACACCATAGCGGGGCCTAGCACAGATACGCAGTATTTT
cdr3_aa: CASSYTIAGPSTDTQYF

v_call: TRBV7-9
d_call: TRBD2
j_call: TRBJ2-5
clone_size: few
cdr3_nt: TGTGCCAGCAGCCCCTTCGGGACTAGCGGGAGTCAGACCCAGTACTTC
cdr3_aa: CASSPFGTSGSQTQYF

v_call: TRBV6-5
d_call: .
j_call: TRBJ2-7
clone_size: .
cdr3_nt: TGTGCCAGCCTTTCGGAGGGGGGAGGAAGGTACGAGCAGTACTTC
cdr3_aa: CASLSEGGGRYEQYF

v_call: TRBV19
d_call: TRBD1
j_call: TRBJ1-5
clone_size: .
cdr3_nt: TGTGCCAGTAGTTTCCGGACAGGACGAAGCAATCAGCCCCAGCATTTT
cdr3_aa: CASSFRTGRSNQPQHF

v_call: TRBV7-2
d_call: .
j_call: TRBJ2-1
clone_size: once
cdr3_nt: TGTGCCAGCAGCTCGATTTTGACACAGCTCTCCTACAATGAGCAGTTCTTC
cdr3_aa: CASSSILTQLSYNEQFF

v_call: TRBV5-4
d_call: .
j_call: TRBJ2-2
clone_size: few
cdr3_nt: TGTGCCAGCAGCTTGGCTACGGGAGCGGCCGGGGAGCTGTTTTTT
cdr3_aa: CASSLATGAAGELFF

v_call: TRBV4-3
d_call: .
j_call: TRBJ2-5
clone_size: many
cdr3_nt: TGCGCCAGCAGCCAAGGAAGGGAAAAGACCCAGTACTTC
cdr3_aa: CASSQGREKTQYF

v_call: TRBV4-1
d_call: .
j_call: TRBJ2-7
clone_size: many
cdr3_nt: TGCGCCAGCAGCCCGGGGCCAGAAACCTACGAGCAGTACTTC
cdr3_aa: CASSPGPETYEQYF

v_call: TRBV27
d_call: TRBD1
j_call: TRBJ1-1
clone_size: .
cdr3_nt: TGTGCCAGCAAATGGACAGGGGGCACTGAAGCTTTCTTT
cdr3_aa: CASKWTGGTEAFF

v_call: TRBV5-4
d_call: .
j_call: TRBJ1-3
clone_size: few
cdr3_nt: TGTGCCAGCAGCTTGTATGGGACCGCCATCTCTGGAAACACCATATATTTT
cdr3_aa: CASSLYGTAISGNTIYF

v_call: TRBV12-3/TRBV12-4
d_call: TRBD1
j_call: TRBJ2-3
clone_size: .
cdr3_nt: TGTGCCAGCAGTCCCGGACAGGGACCAGATACGCAGTATTTT
cdr3_aa: CASSPGQGPDTQYF

v_call: TRBV5-6
d_call: .
j_call: TRBJ2-7
clone_size: .
cdr3_nt: TGTGCCAGCAGCTTGGATGATCGGATTCCGAGCTCCTACGAGCAGTACTTC
cdr3_aa: CASSLDDRIPSSYEQYF

v_call: TRBV2
d_call: TRBD2
j_call: TRBJ2-1
clone_size: many
cdr3_nt: TGTGCCAGCAGGACTAGCGGGGATTACAATGAGCAGTTCTTC
cdr3_aa: CASRTSGDYNEQFF

v_call: TRBV6-6
d_call: .
j_call: TRBJ2-7
clone_size: few
cdr3_nt: TGTGCCAGCAGTTTCTCGACAGCCAACTACGAGCAGTACTTC
cdr3_aa: CASSFSTANYEQYF